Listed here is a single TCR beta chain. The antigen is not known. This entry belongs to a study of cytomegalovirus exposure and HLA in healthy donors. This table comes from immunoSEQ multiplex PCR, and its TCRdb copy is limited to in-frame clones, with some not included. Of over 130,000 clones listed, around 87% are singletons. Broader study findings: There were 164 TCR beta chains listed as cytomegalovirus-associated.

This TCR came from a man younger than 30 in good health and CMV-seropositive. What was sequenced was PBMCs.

CDR3 amino acids: CASSIGRQGSSYEQYF. Written as DNA, the CDR3 is TGTGCCAGTAGTATAGGTCGACAGGGTTCGTCCTACGAGCAGTACTTC. The J gene is TRBJ2-7, the V gene TRBV19; 7 positions match TRBD1. The CDR3 has 16 residues. CDR1 is LNHDA and CDR2 is SQIVND in the germline V gene (reference sequence). Trimming took 1 base from V and 1 from J; bases not matched to a gene: 7.